This is a list of T cell receptor beta chains from one sample in a study of molecular identifiers for immune sequencing clone quantification. TCRdb processed the PCR reads anew with MiXCR; each CDR3 protein has one entry. The sample lists tens of thousands of distinct CDR3 sequences; around a sixth were seen once. Sequences were obtained from naive CD8+ T cells from blood, with Jurkat cell RNA spiked in. The source is a human donor in good health. Some libraries in this study had Jurkat cell RNA spiked in. The CDR3 runs from the conserved cysteine through the conserved F or W. D genes are given only for firm matches. Size is stated for part of the rows, as once, few or many counts, or as a class when the clone is expanded.

TGCGCCAGCAGCCAAGAAAGGCTCGGCACCCACTACGAGCAGTACTTC	CASSQERLGTHYEQYF	TRBJ2-7	many	TRBV4-3	.
TGCGCCAGCAGCCATTTGACCGGGGGCGAAAAACTGTTTTTT	CASSHLTGGEKLFF	TRBJ1-4	many	TRBV4-1	.
TGTGCCAGCAGCTTAGGGGGACAGGGTGAGGCTCCCCAGCATTTT	CASSLGGQGEAPQHF	TRBJ1-5	many	TRBV13	TRBD1
TGTGCCAGCAGTCCTCTAGCGGGACGGCGGGCAGATACGCAGTATTTT	CASSPLAGRRADTQYF	TRBJ2-3	many	TRBV12-3/TRBV12-4	TRBD2
TGTGCCAGCAGTGACTCTACGGTGCAGTACTTC	CASSDSTVQYF	TRBJ2-7	many	TRBV9	.
TGCGCCAGCAGTCAGAAGCGGGAGGGATGGGGTACGCAGTATTTT	CASSQKREGWGTQYF	TRBJ2-3	medium-sized	TRBV23-1	TRBD2
TGTGCCAGCAGTTCCACGGGAGGCGTAGCAGATACGCAGTATTTT	CASSSTGGVADTQYF	TRBJ2-3	many	TRBV7-3	TRBD2
TGTGCCAGCGGACCCGAGGCGGGAATCACAGATACGCAGTATTTT	CASGPEAGITDTQYF	TRBJ2-3	.	TRBV11-1	.
TGTGCCACCAGTGATTTCGGGGGACCATTCACCGGGGAGCTGTTTTTT	CATSDFGGPFTGELFF	TRBJ2-2	many	TRBV24-1	.
TGTGCCAGCAGCGTCAGTGGAGCTCCCCCTATGGATGAGCAGTTCTTC	CASSVSGAPPMDEQFF	TRBJ2-1	.	TRBV9	.
TGTGCCACCAGTGATTTTGGGGGGACTGAAGCTTTCTTT	CATSDFGGTEAFF	TRBJ1-1	many	TRBV24-1	.
TGTGCCAGCAGCCCCGAGAGCGGTTCCTACAATGAGCAGTTCTTC	CASSPESGSYNEQFF	TRBJ2-1	many	TRBV14	.
TGTGCCAGCAGCGAACCCGCTAGGGGCCTGGGGGAGACCCAGTACTTC	CASSEPARGLGETQYF	TRBJ2-5	many	TRBV7-9	.
TGTGCCAGCAGCTTGGGCGGGAGGTCGTACGAGCAGTACTTC	CASSLGGRSYEQYF	TRBJ2-7	many	TRBV5-6	TRBD2
TGTGCCAGCAGCATGGGACTAGCGGGCATCTCTGGGGCCAACGTCCTGACTTTC	CASSMGLAGISGANVLTF	TRBJ2-6	many	TRBV5-6	TRBD2
TGTGCCAGCAGCCACACAGATACGCAGTATTTT	CASSHTDTQYF	TRBJ2-3	many	TRBV14	.
TGTGCCAGCAGTTACCGGGGACAGATCTATGGCTACACCTTC	CASSYRGQIYGYTF	TRBJ1-2	many	TRBV6-2/TRBV6-3	TRBD1
TGTGCTAGTGGTCCCCCAGGAGGGGAGCAGTACTTC	CASGPPGGEQYF	TRBJ2-7	.	TRBV12-5	.
TGTGCCAGCAGCCTCACAACACCGATTTCCTACAATGGGCAGTTCTTC	CASSLTTPISYNGQFF	TRBJ2-1	few	TRBV7-8	.
TGTGCCAGCAGTGAACAGGGGGCGGTTCTAGCCAAAAACATTCAGTACTTC	CASSEQGAVLAKNIQYF	TRBJ2-4	many	TRBV25-1	TRBD1
TGTGCCAGCAGCTTCGCGAAACCGGGACAGGGGACAGATACGCAGTATTTT	CASSFAKPGQGTDTQYF	TRBJ2-3	many	TRBV7-2	TRBD1
TGTGCCAGTAGTATGTATTCAGCGGGAGGATTCGGCTACACCTTC	CASSMYSAGGFGYTF	TRBJ1-2	many	TRBV19	.
TGTGCCAGCAGCTCTCGGGACAGGGAAGAGACCCAGTACTTC	CASSSRDREETQYF	TRBJ2-5	few	TRBV11-3	TRBD1
TGTGCCAGCAGCCAGCGGGCAGATACGCAGTATTTT	CASSQRADTQYF	TRBJ2-3	many	TRBV7-8	.
TGTGCCAGCAGTACCGACAGGTTCTCTGAAGCTTTCTTT	CASSTDRFSEAFF	TRBJ1-1	many	TRBV6-5	.
TGTGCCAGCAGCCACTCTGTGGCGGGCGGAATTATAAATGAGCAGTTCTTC	CASSHSVAGGIINEQFF	TRBJ2-1	.	TRBV7-6	.
TGCGCCAGCAGCACGACTAGCGGGAGTCCCTACGAGCAGTACTTC	CASSTTSGSPYEQYF	TRBJ2-7	many	TRBV4-1	TRBD2
TGTGCCATCGCCGACAATCCCTACGAGCAGTACTTC	CAIADNPYEQYF	TRBJ2-7	many	TRBV12-3/TRBV12-4	.
TGTGCCAGTAGTATGGATCCGGTTCGTAGCGGGACGCAAGTTCGAGAGCAGTTCTTC	CASSMDPVRSGTQVREQFF	TRBJ2-1	.	TRBV19	TRBD2
TGTGCCAGCACGGCGGGAGAGTTGAATGAGCAGTTCTTC	CASTAGELNEQFF	TRBJ2-1	many	TRBV3-1	TRBD2
TGTGCCAGCAGCTTAGAGGCTGGGGGCACCACTAACTATGGCTACACCTTC	CASSLEAGGTTNYGYTF	TRBJ1-2	many	TRBV7-6	.
TGCGCCAGCAGCCACGGACAGTTTCCCTACGAGCAGTACTTC	CASSHGQFPYEQYF	TRBJ2-7	many	TRBV4-1	.
TGCAGTGCTAGGAACAGCCTCTCCTACGAGCAGTACTTC	CSARNSLSYEQYF	TRBJ2-7	many	TRBV20-1	.
TGTGCCAGCAGTCCGCACAGGGGCCTGGAGGGTTATGGCTACACCTTC	CASSPHRGLEGYGYTF	TRBJ1-2	.	TRBV27	TRBD1
TGTGCCAGCAGTTTTACGCTAGCCTCAGGTACGCAGTATTTT	CASSFTLASGTQYF	TRBJ2-3	once	TRBV12-3/TRBV12-4	.
TGTGCCAGCAGTCTAAGGGTAGGCGGCGCCTACGAGCAGTACTTC	CASSLRVGGAYEQYF	TRBJ2-7	many	TRBV27	.
TGTGCCAGCAGCCTCAGCGGGGGGCCCTACGAGCAGTACTTC	CASSLSGGPYEQYF	TRBJ2-7	many	TRBV9	TRBD2
TGCAGTGCTAGAAGAAAACTAGCGCCCACTTACGAGCAGTACTTC	CSARRKLAPTYEQYF	TRBJ2-7	many	TRBV20-1	TRBD2
TGTGCCAGCAGGGGACTAGCGGGAGAAGGAAGGGAGCAGTACTTC	CASRGLAGEGREQYF	TRBJ2-7	few	TRBV12-3/TRBV12-4	TRBD2
TGCAGCACCCGCTCGGGAGCCAGCACAGATACGCAGTATTTT	CSTRSGASTDTQYF	TRBJ2-3	medium-sized	TRBV29-1	.
TGCGCCAGCAGCCAAGATGGAATGGGCGGCCTCCCCCGGGAGCAGTACTTC	CASSQDGMGGLPREQYF	TRBJ2-7	many	TRBV4-1	.
TGCGCCAGCAGCCGGGAATCGACTAGCGGGGCCTCCAATGAGCAGTTCTTC	CASSRESTSGASNEQFF	TRBJ2-1	few	TRBV4-1	TRBD2
TGCAGTGCCTCGGGACTAGCGGGAGGGCCCGGGGAGCTGTTTTTT	CSASGLAGGPGELFF	TRBJ2-2	.	TRBV20-1	TRBD2
TGTGCCAGCAGTTACGTCGCAGCTATCGAGCCCCAGCATTTT	CASSYVAAIEPQHF	TRBJ1-5	many	TRBV6-2/TRBV6-3	.
TGTGCCAGCAGCGACGACAGGAGACCCTACGAGCAGTACTTC	CASSDDRRPYEQYF	TRBJ2-7	.	TRBV6-6	.
TGTGCCACCTGGACAGGGGGCTGTGGCTACACCTTC	CATWTGGCGYTF	TRBJ1-2	.	TRBV27	TRBD1
TGTGCCAGCAGTCCCCCTCTACTAGCGGGACACCTTAGGTGGCGGTTCTTC	CASSPPLLAGHLRWRFF	TRBJ2-1	.	TRBV6-2/TRBV6-3	TRBD2
TGTGCCTGCAGCCCGACAGTCGCCGGGGAGCTGTTTTTT	CACSPTVAGELFF	TRBJ2-2	.	TRBV2	.
TGTGCCAGCAGTGAACAGGTTCAGGGATACAATGAGCAGTTCTTC	CASSEQVQGYNEQFF	TRBJ2-1	many	TRBV2	.
TGCGCCAGCAGCCAAGAGAGGGGCGCCGAAGGTGAGACCCAGTACTTC	CASSQERGAEGETQYF	TRBJ2-5	many	TRBV4-1	.
TGTGCCAGCAGGTATGCGGATGAGCAGTTCTTC	CASRYADEQFF	TRBJ2-1	many	TRBV11-3	.
TGTGCCAGCAGTTTCGTCGGCGGGAGCGGCTGGAACACAGATACGCAGTATTTT	CASSFVGGSGWNTDTQYF	TRBJ2-3	many	TRBV6-2/TRBV6-3	TRBD2
TGTGCCAGCAGTTCTAGGGCCCCCCTTAAGCCCTATGAGCAGTTCTTC	CASSSRAPLKPYEQFF	TRBJ2-1	many	TRBV7-9	.
TGTGCCAGCAGAACGTCGGGACTGTTCTACGAGCAGTACTTC	CASRTSGLFYEQYF	TRBJ2-7	many	TRBV27	.
TGTGCCAGCAGCTACGTAGATACGCAGTATTTT	CASSYVDTQYF	TRBJ2-3	.	TRBV11-3	.
TGTGCCAGCAGTTACCCAGACAGACTAAGCCAGCGGGAGGACGCAGATACGCAGTATTTT	CASSYPDRLSQREDADTQYF	TRBJ2-3	many	TRBV6-6	TRBD2
TGTGCCACCAGTGATTTGTTAGGACGACCTTATGGGCAGTTCTTC	CATSDLLGRPYGQFF	TRBJ2-1	many	TRBV24-1	.
TGCAGTGCCAGGGGACTAGCGGACGACTACAATGAGCAGTTCTTC	CSARGLADDYNEQFF	TRBJ2-1	many	TRBV20-1	TRBD2
TGTGCCAGCAGCGTAGAGGGGGGGAGGGCTTTCTTT	CASSVEGGRAFF	TRBJ1-1	many	TRBV9	.